Following are 25 T cell receptor beta chains from one sample sequenced in a study of CD8 T cells in Susac syndrome. Reverse transcription of 0.5 to 1 ug RNA was performed with random hexamers. TCRdb fed the immunoSEQ multiplex PCR reads into MiXCR, producing one record per CDR3 protein. Of under 200,000 distinct CDR3 sequences listed, 90% to 95% are singletons. Sequencing was carried out using CD4+ T cells from PBMCs. The receptor set was obtained from a human donor with Susac syndrome.

This clonotype was seen once. V is TRBV11-3 and J is TRBJ1-3; 7 nucleotides align to TRBD1. The V and J ends lost 5 bases and 0 bases, in that order; junction bases with no gene match: 7. The CDR3 runs 16 residues. Germline CDR1 is SGHNT and CDR2 is YENEEA. The CDR3 sequence is CASSRGQAVSGNTIYF. CDR3 bases: TGTGCCAGCAGCCGAGGACAGGCCGTCTCTGGAAACACCATATATTTT.

The chain links TRBV19 to TRBJ1-6, with 7 bases matching TRBD1. The CDR3 loop spans 15 amino acids. J gave up 8 bases and V 5 bases, and 9 bases lay outside the gene matches. From germline, CDR1 is LNHDA and CDR2 SQIVND (reference sequence). As DNA, the CDR3 is TGTGCCAGTAGTGCAGGGACAGCCGACCATTCACCCCTCCACTTT. Its protein is CASSAGTADHSPLHF.

This rearrangement joins TRBV7-3 to TRBJ1-1; D not resolved. The CDR3 extends over 12 amino acids. V was trimmed by 8 bases and J by 6 bases, leaving 13 bases between them. The germline V gene has CDR1 SGHTA and CDR2 FQGTGA. The CDR3 region is CASARSESEAFF. Here the CDR3 DNA reads TGTGCCAGCGCCAGAAGTGAGTCTGAAGCTTTCTTT.

The chain employs TRBV4-1 and TRBJ1-5; weak D call: TRBD1 (5 bases). CDR3 length: 20 residues. Trimming took 4 bases from V and 2 from J, leaving 27 bases between them. Germline loops: CDR1 MGHRA, CDR2 YSYEKL. The CDR3 region is CASSPVTKLSRGVGNQPQHF. CDR3 DNA sequence: TGCGCCAGCAGCCCCGTGACCAAGTTATCAAGGGGTGTTGGCAATCAGCCCCAGCATTTT.

The chain recombines TRBV10-3 with TRBJ2-3, with D maybe TRBD1 (6 bases). The germline V gene encodes CDR1 ENHRY and CDR2 SYGVKD. This CDR3 comprises 13 residues. Trimming removed 11 bases at V and 1 base at J, with 13 bases between. The CDR3 here is CAVGQFRTDTQYF. The CDR3 DNA is TGTGCCGTCGGACAGTTCCGCACAGATACGCAGTATTTT.

The chain employs TRBV2 and TRBJ1-1; TRBD1 might be the D (6 bases). V was clipped by 7 bases and J by 0 bases, with 12 bases between them. CDR1 is SNHLY, CDR2 FYNNEI, per germline. The CDR3 spans 14 residues. The CDR3 coding sequence is TGTGCCAGCACCCGGACAGACATGAACACTGAAGCTTTCTTT. This encodes CASTRTDMNTEAFF. The full variable domain, rest sourced from reference TRBV2 and TRBJ1-1, is EPEVTQTPSHQVTQMGQEVILRCVPISNHLYFYWYRQILGQKVEFLVSFYNNEISEKSEIFDDQFSVERPDGSNFTLKIRSTKLEDSAMYFCASTRTDMNTEAFFGQGTRLTVV.

The rearrangement links TRBV18 to TRBJ2-7; maybe TRBD1 (6 bases). V was trimmed by 4 bases and J by 3 bases, leaving 10 bases between them. Germline loops: CDR1 KGHSH, CDR2 LQKENI. There are 13 residues in the CDR3. CDR3 nucleotides: TGTGCCAGCTCACGGACAGCAATCTACGAGCAGTACTTC. Protein: CASSRTAIYEQYF.

The V call is TRBV6-6, the J call TRBJ2-7; 10 positions match TRBD2. Germline trimming cut 6 bases from V and 6 bases from J; bases unmatched to any gene: 8. The CDR3 extends over 14 amino acids. The V gene's germline CDR1 is MNHNY and CDR2 SVGAGI (reference sequence). As DNA, the CDR3 is TGTGCCAGCAGCGAGCGGGGGGGTCTCTCCGAGCAGTACTTC. This translates into CASSERGGLSEQYF.

The chain couples TRBV6-1 to TRBJ1-4; D might be TRBD1 (6 bases). The CDR3 sequence is 14 residues long. Germline CDR1 reads MNHNS; CDR2 reads SASEGT. V was shortened by 7 bases and J by 4 bases, with 13 bases between the two germline ends. CDR3 amino acids: CASKAGQSNEKLFF. The CDR3 nucleotides read TGTGCCAGCAAAGCGGGACAAAGTAATGAAAAACTGTTTTTT.

This chain joins TRBV5-1 and TRBJ2-1; 10 bases match TRBD2. Losses at the gene ends were 3 bases for V and 6 bases for J; bases not matched to a gene: 12. The CDR3 totals 17 residues. CDR1 and CDR2 from the germline V gene are SGHRS and YFSETQ. The CDR3, as DNA: TGCGCCAGCAGCTGGGGGGCTAGCGGGAGCATTCCCAATGAGCAGTTCTTC. Its protein product is CASSWGASGSIPNEQFF.

The J gene is TRBJ2-7, the V gene TRBV7-6; possibly TRBD1 or TRBD2 for D (5 bases each). The CDR3 loop spans 13 amino acids. Trimming stripped 4 bases from V and 7 bases from J, with 14 bases between. Germline V gene sequence: CDR1 SGHVS, CDR2 FNYEAQ. CDR3 DNA: TGTGCCAGCAGCTCAGGGCCCTCGGGGGAGCAGTACTTC. Protein: CASSSGPSGEQYF. Variable domain in full (rest from reference TRBV7-6 and TRBJ2-7): GAGVSQSPRYKVTKRGQDVALRCDPISGHVSLYWYRQALGQGPEFLTYFNYEAQQDKSGLPNDRFSAERPEGSISTLTIQRTEQRDSAMYRCASSSGPSGEQYFGPGTRLTVT.

The chain recombines TRBV20-1 with TRBJ2-7; 10 nucleotides align to TRBD2. CDR1 and CDR2 (germline): DFQATT, SNEGSKA (reference sequence). V dropped 2 bases and J dropped 3; count of bases not matched to a gene: 10. The CDR3 runs to 16 residues. The CDR3 region is CSARPLLAGVSYEQYF. In DNA, the CDR3 is TGCAGTGCTAGACCCCTCCTAGCGGGAGTTAGCTACGAGCAGTACTTC.

The chain recombines TRBV20-1 with TRBJ2-7; maybe TRBD2 (5 bases). Per germline, CDR1 DFQATT and CDR2 SNEGSKA (reference sequence). V was shortened by 2 bases and J by 6 bases, with 23 bases between the two germline ends. The CDR3 is 16 residues long. The CDR3 nucleotides read TGCAGTGCTAGACCAAGTCTGTGGGGAGCGCTTAGCGAGCAGTACTTC. Translation: CSARPSLWGALSEQYF.

The chain links TRBV10-3 to TRBJ2-7; 7 bases line up with TRBD1. The germline CDR1 and CDR2 sequences are ENHRY and SYGVKD. The V and J ends lost 5 bases and 0 bases, in that order; junction bases with no gene match: 7. The length of the CDR3 is 15 residues. CDR3 nucleotides: TGTGCCATCAGTTACTTGACAGGGAACTCCTACGAGCAGTACTTC. Translated: CAISYLTGNSYEQYF.

The CDR3 loop is CATSRDLGQGSYEQYF. CDR3 DNA sequence: TGTGCCACCAGCAGAGACCTGGGACAGGGTTCCTACGAGCAGTACTTC. The V gene is TRBV15, the J gene TRBJ2-7, with 9 bases matching TRBD1. Germline V gene sequence: CDR1 LNHNV, CDR2 YYDKDF (reference sequence). The trim removed 0 bases at V and 1 base at J, leaving 4 bases unmatched. CDR3 size: 16 residues.

The rearrangement links TRBV9 to TRBJ2-1; TRBD2 is a possible D gene (6 bases). The CDR3 consists of 15 residues. Germline CDR1 reads SGDLS; CDR2 reads YYNGEE. V dropped 3 bases and J dropped 1 base, with 11 bases sitting between them. CDR3 bases: TGTGCCAGCAGCGGGGGGACTCCGTCCTACAATGAGCAGTTCTTC. The encoded protein is CASSGGTPSYNEQFF.

This rearrangement joins TRBV6-5 to TRBJ1-1, with D perhaps matching TRBD1 (6 bases). Trimming took 5 bases from V and 8 from J, leaving 12 bases between them. Germline V CDR1 and CDR2: MNHEY, SVGAGI. This CDR3 has 12 amino acids. DNA for the CDR3: TGTGCCAGCAGTGTACAGGGAACAGAAGCTTTCTTT. It specifies CASSVQGTEAFF.

This CDR3 reads CASSRTSGSSYNEQFF. CDR3 nucleotides: TGCGCCAGCAGCCGGACTAGCGGAAGCTCCTACAATGAGCAGTTCTTC. The rearrangement uses TRBV4-1 and TRBJ2-1; 10 bases match TRBD2. Trimming removed 4 bases from V and 0 bases from J; junction bases left unmatched: 3. CDR3 size: 16 residues. CDR1 is MGHRA, CDR2 YSYEKL, per germline.

CDR3 sequence: CASSALQGANEQFF. The CDR3 region has the DNA TGTGCCAGCAGTGCGCTACAGGGGGCTAATGAGCAGTTCTTC. The genes are TRBV2 and TRBJ2-1, with 9 bases that match TRBD1. The germline CDR1 and CDR2 sequences are SNHLY and FYNNEI. With 4 bases clipped from V and 7 bases from J, the junction kept 5 bases outside the gene matches. The CDR3 sequence is 14 residues long.

The V call is TRBV5-1, the J call TRBJ2-5; 12 bases are shared with TRBD2. The V segment lost 0 bases and the J segment 4 bases; nucleotides outside the gene matches: 7. The CDR3 is 17 residues long. Germline values: CDR1 SGHRS, CDR2 YFSETQ. This CDR3 is CASSLATSGGTLETQYF. The CDR3 coding sequence is TGCGCCAGCAGCTTGGCGACTAGCGGGGGTACATTAGAGACCCAGTACTTC.

The chain joins TRBV25-1 to TRBJ2-3; D may correspond to TRBD1 or TRBD2 (6 bases each). The CDR3 is 13 residues long. Germline CDR1 is MGHDK and CDR2 is SYGVNS. V was clipped by 6 bases and J by 6 bases, with 13 bases between them. The chain's CDR3 is CASSGGPVDTQYF. For the CDR3, the DNA is TGTGCCAGCAGCGGGGGCCCAGTGGATACGCAGTATTTT.

The chain joins TRBV4-1 to TRBJ2-5, with 9 bases fitting TRBD2. The V and J ends lost 6 bases and 2 bases, in that order; junction bases with no gene match: 10. This CDR3 is built from 16 residues. Germline V gene data show CDR1 as MGHRA and CDR2 as YSYEKL. The CDR3 here is CASRVSGRSNQETQYF. CDR3 nucleotides: TGCGCCAGCAGGGTTAGCGGGAGATCGAATCAAGAGACCCAGTACTTC.

The V call is TRBV5-4, the J call TRBJ2-6; the D call may be TRBD1 or TRBD2 (6 bases each). The CDR3 covers 16 residues. Looked up from germline, CDR1 is SGHNT and CDR2 is YYREEE (reference sequence). Trimming took 7 bases from V and 0 from J, leaving 14 bases between them. The DNA for the CDR3 is TGTGCCAGCGCCTCAGGGGACTTCTCTGGGGCCAACGTCCTGACTTTC. Encoded protein: CASASGDFSGANVLTF.

The chain has TRBV7-3 and TRBJ2-3; 8 positions agree with TRBD2. This CDR3 comprises 16 residues. Germline assignment: CDR1 SGHTA and CDR2 FQGTGA. The V segment lost 0 bases and the J segment 0 bases; nucleotides outside the gene matches: 2. As DNA, the CDR3 is TGTGCCAGCAGCTTAACAGCTAGCGGGAGCACAGATACGCAGTATTTT. Protein: CASSLTASGSTDTQYF.

This clonotype was seen only a few times. The chain joins TRBV3-1 to TRBJ2-7, with TRBD1 matching over 9 bases. Trimming took 6 bases from V and 2 from J; bases not matched to a gene: 5. CDR3 length equals 14 residues. Germline V gene data show CDR1 as LGHDT and CDR2 as YNNKEL (reference sequence). CDR3 loop: CASSLRDRAYEQYF. DNA of the CDR3: TGTGCCAGCAGTCTCCGGGACAGGGCCTACGAGCAGTACTTC.